The rows below give T cell receptor beta chains drawn from one sample of a study of shared clonotypes between healthy human individuals. Using immunoSEQ multiplex PCR, the repertoire was profiled, and TCRdb retains in-frame clones only, with some absent. The sample comprises about 2.1 million clones, 93% of which are singletons, and about 1.8% rests with the top ten. Sequences were obtained from naive CD8+ T cells from PBMCs. The receptors were gathered from a man in his late teens or twenties in good health. Some clones in this sample may be carry-over from other donors' samples. Each CDR3 is given with its conserved first and last residue. The D gene is left open where the match is weak. Clone sizes are given selectively: once, few, many, or a class where the clone is expanded.

V gene,D gene,clone size,J gene,CDR3 DNA,CDR3 protein
TRBV15,TRBD1,few,TRBJ2-7,TGTGCCACCAGCAGAGGACAGGGTCCCTACGAGCAGTACTTC,CATSRGQGPYEQYF
TRBV5-1,NA,NA,TRBJ2-1,TGCGCCAGCAGTCAAAGACCGGGACGTGCCTACAATGAGCAGTTCTTC,CASSQRPGRAYNEQFF
TRBV28,NA,NA,TRBJ1-5,TGTGCCAGCAGTTCCGGGAGCTATAGCAATCAGCCCCAGCATTTT,CASSSGSYSNQPQHF
TRBV4-1,NA,NA,TRBJ1-4,TGCGCCAGCAGCCAAGGCCCCGGGACGTTAAATGAAAAACTGTTTTTT,CASSQGPGTLNEKLFF
TRBV9,NA,NA,TRBJ1-3,TGTGCCAGCAGCAAAGAGGGAGTAGTTGGAAACACCATATATTTT,CASSKEGVVGNTIYF
TRBV15,NA,NA,TRBJ2-7,TGTGCCACCAGCAGAGATGGGGAAAGTGACGAGCAGTACTTC,CATSRDGESDEQYF
TRBV28,TRBD1,NA,TRBJ2-3,TGTGCCAGCAGTCGACGACCCCAGGGACAGGTCAGCACAGATACGCAGTATTTT,CASSRRPQGQVSTDTQYF
TRBV27,TRBD2,NA,TRBJ2-2,TGTGCCAGCAGTCCAGTACTAGCGGGAGTCACCGGGGAGCTGTTTTTT,CASSPVLAGVTGELFF
TRBV28,NA,NA,TRBJ1-2,TGTGCCAGCAGTTCGCCGACGGCCCCAAGCAAGGACTATGGCTACACCTTC,CASSSPTAPSKDYGYTF
TRBV13,TRBD1,NA,TRBJ2-1,TGTGCCAGCAGCCCAGGGACAGGGATCAATGAGCAGTTCTTC,CASSPGTGINEQFF
TRBV28,TRBD1,NA,TRBJ2-1,TGTGCCAGCAGTCCCGGGACAGGGGGCTACAATGAGCAGTTCTTC,CASSPGTGGYNEQFF
TRBV27,NA,NA,TRBJ1-1,TGTGCCAGCAGTTTAGAATGGTCGGGCCCTGAAGCTTTCTTT,CASSLEWSGPEAFF
TRBV7-9,NA,NA,TRBJ1-2,TGTGCCAGCAGCTCTCAAAGCTATGGCTACACCTTC,CASSSQSYGYTF
TRBV11-2,NA,NA,TRBJ1-1,TGTGCCAGCAGCTTACACCCAGGTACTGAAGCTTTCTTT,CASSLHPGTEAFF
TRBV7-9,TRBD2,NA,TRBJ2-1,TGTGCCAGCAGCTCTGGGACTAGCGGGAGGCCCGTTGGTGAGCAGTTCTTC,CASSSGTSGRPVGEQFF
TRBV11-2,NA,NA,TRBJ1-2,TGTGCCAGCAGCCCGGGGGGGACCACCTATGGCTACACCTTC,CASSPGGTTYGYTF
TRBV9,NA,NA,TRBJ2-1,TGTGCCAGCAGCCAGACTGACAGGAACAATGAGCAGTTCTTC,CASSQTDRNNEQFF
TRBV30,NA,NA,TRBJ2-7,TGTGCCTGGAACAGGGACTTCTACGAGCAGTACTTC,CAWNRDFYEQYF
TRBV29-1,TRBD2,NA,TRBJ2-1,TGCAGCGTGCGGGGGTACAATGAGCAGTTCTTC,CSVRGYNEQFF
TRBV30,TRBD1,NA,TRBJ2-2,TGTGCCTGGAGGGAACAGGGGGCGGGCACCGGGGAGCTGTTTTTT,CAWREQGAGTGELFF
TRBV18,NA,NA,TRBJ1-2,TGTGCCAGCTCACCACCGGCTATGGCTGGCTACACCTTC,CASSPPAMAGYTF
TRBV27,NA,NA,TRBJ2-7,TGTGCCAGCAGTTTATATAGAGTAGCCTACGAGCAGTACTTC,CASSLYRVAYEQYF
TRBV10-3,NA,NA,TRBJ1-4,TGTGCCATCAGTGAATTACAGGGTGGTGAAAAACTGTTTTTT,CAISELQGGEKLFF
TRBV5-6,TRBD1,NA,TRBJ1-2,TGTGCCAGCAATCGAGCAGGGGGACTCTATGGCTACACCTTC,CASNRAGGLYGYTF
TRBV10-1,TRBD2,NA,TRBJ2-3,TGCGCCAGCAGTGAGTCCCTCCGGGAGGCCACTACGCAGTATTTT,CASSESLREATTQYF
TRBV21-1,NA,few,TRBJ1-1,TGTGCCAGCAGCAAAGTATGTCAGGGGGACACTGAAGCTTTCTTT,CASSKVCQGDTEAFF
TRBV7-3,TRBD2,NA,TRBJ2-1,TGTGCCAGCAGCTCGCAGACTAGCGGGACGGTCGGTGAGCAGTTCTTC,CASSSQTSGTVGEQFF
TRBV5-1,NA,NA,TRBJ2-2,TGCGCCAGCAGTTGGGGCACCGGGGAGCTGTTTTTT,CASSWGTGELFF
TRBV27,NA,NA,TRBJ2-7,TGTGCCACCAAAACAACGGATAGATCGGTGCAGTACTTC,CATKTTDRSVQYF
TRBV19,NA,NA,TRBJ2-7,TGTGCCAGTAGTGCCTGGGGGTCAGGGGGGGCCTACGAGCAGTACTTC,CASSAWGSGGAYEQYF
TRBV11-2,NA,NA,TRBJ1-3,TGTGCCAGCAGCTTAAGAGGTGTGGGTTTAGGAAACACCATATATTTT,CASSLRGVGLGNTIYF
TRBV4-1,NA,NA,TRBJ2-1,TGCGCCAGCAGCCAAGTTGGGCTAGCGTATGGAGGTGAGCAGTTCTTC,CASSQVGLAYGGEQFF
TRBV21-1,NA,NA,TRBJ1-5,TGTGCCAGCAGCAGCCCGATGGGGACGTACAATCAGCCCCAGCATTTT,CASSSPMGTYNQPQHF
TRBV11-2,TRBD2,NA,TRBJ2-7,TGTGCCAGCAGCTTGGGCCTAGCGGGAGTCTCCTACGAGCAGTACTTC,CASSLGLAGVSYEQYF
TRBV19,TRBD1,NA,TRBJ1-1,TGTGCCAGTAGTGCGGCACAGGGGAGGGGTACTGAAGCTTTCTTT,CASSAAQGRGTEAFF
TRBV4-3,TRBD2,NA,TRBJ2-7,TGCGCCAGCAGCCAGGGACTAGCGGGAGTTAACGAGCAGTACTTC,CASSQGLAGVNEQYF
TRBV7-9,NA,NA,TRBJ2-1,TGTGCCAGCGGACGCCCTCTCCCGAGGAATGAGCAGTTCTTC,CASGRPLPRNEQFF
TRBV7-6,TRBD1,NA,TRBJ2-7,TGTGCCAGCAGCCTGGGACAGGGAAGATACGAGCAGTACTTC,CASSLGQGRYEQYF
TRBV29-1,NA,few,TRBJ1-1,TGCAGCGTTTCCTGGATGGGGAACACTGAAGCTTTCTTT,CSVSWMGNTEAFF
TRBV7-9,TRBD2,NA,TRBJ2-2,TGTGCCAGCAGCCGTCAACTAGCGGCCGGGGAGCTGTTTTTT,CASSRQLAAGELFF
TRBV29-1,TRBD1,NA,TRBJ2-1,TGCAGCGTGATGGACAGGTACAATGAGCAGTTCTTC,CSVMDRYNEQFF
TRBV11-2,NA,NA,TRBJ1-2,TGTGCCAGCAGCTTAGGTGGTATGGGCGCTAACTATGGCTACACCTTC,CASSLGGMGANYGYTF
TRBV7-9,TRBD1,NA,TRBJ2-7,TGTGCCAGCAGCTTCGGGCCCCAGGGGGTTTCGGTCTACGAGCAGTACTTC,CASSFGPQGVSVYEQYF
TRBV15,TRBD2,NA,TRBJ2-1,TGTGCCACCAGCAGGACTAGCGCGAATGAGCAGTTCTTC,CATSRTSANEQFF
TRBV11-3,NA,NA,TRBJ2-7,TGTGCCAGCAGCTTAAACCTCAAGCACGAGCAGTACTTC,CASSLNLKHEQYF
TRBV7-9,TRBD2,NA,TRBJ2-2,TGTGCCAGCAGCCCAACTAGCGGGAGGGACACCGGGGAGCTGTTTTTT,CASSPTSGRDTGELFF
TRBV15,NA,NA,TRBJ1-3,TGTGCCACCAGCAGGGACCGGGGAACTGGAAACACCATATATTTT,CATSRDRGTGNTIYF
TRBV6-5,TRBD2,NA,TRBJ2-1,TGTGCCAGCAGTTCCCCGACTAGCGGGAGACATGAGCAGTTCTTC,CASSSPTSGRHEQFF
TRBV7-9,NA,NA,TRBJ2-7,TGTGCCAGCAGCTTAGCTAACTACGAGCAGTACTTC,CASSLANYEQYF
TRBV9,TRBD2,NA,TRBJ2-5,TGTGCCAGCAGCGTAGGCGGGAGCGGGGAGACCCAGTACTTC,CASSVGGSGETQYF
TRBV9,TRBD2,once,TRBJ2-1,TGTGCCAGCAGCGACGGTAGAGGCGGGAGACCCAACAATGAGCAGTTCTTC,CASSDGRGGRPNNEQFF
TRBV19,NA,NA,TRBJ1-1,TGTGCCAGTAAGTACGTGAACACTGAAGCTTTCTTT,CASKYVNTEAFF
TRBV7-9,NA,NA,TRBJ1-2,TGTGCCAGCAGCCCCCCAGGTCGCTCCTATGGCTACACCTTC,CASSPPGRSYGYTF
TRBV7-9,NA,NA,TRBJ1-2,TGTGCCACAAGCAGAGGGGCGGACAGCTACACCTTC,CATSRGADSYTF
TRBV21-1,NA,NA,TRBJ2-1,TGTGCCAGCAGCAACCAAGGGGGCTCGCCCTACAATGAGCAGTTCTTC,CASSNQGGSPYNEQFF
TRBV7-2,NA,NA,TRBJ1-1,TGTGCCAGCAGCTCCCGCCCAGGGAGCCCTGAAGCTTTCTTT,CASSSRPGSPEAFF